The clone carrying this T cell receptor (beta chain) has a handful of counts. Its antigen remains unknown. Molecular-barcoded quantitative 5'-RACE produced these TCR beta libraries. TCRdb re-analysed the 5' RACE reads in MiXCR, keeping a single row per CDR3 protein. The sample gives fewer than 500,000 distinct CDR3 sequences, about 25% of which show up once; approximately 1% is in the top ten. These data come from a study of CD8 T cells in ankylosing spondylitis. CDR1 and CDR2 (germline): DFQATT, SNEGSKA (reference sequence). V gave up 0 bases and J gave up 4 bases, with 12 bases separating them. The CDR3 runs to 14 residues. Study findings and constraints: Ankylosing spondylitis blood appeared to carry a characteristic TCR beta motif of several highly homologous variants.

The clonotype originates from a male donor with ankylosing spondylitis. The rearrangement joins TRBV20-1 to TRBJ1-1; a weak D match, TRBD1 (5 bases). The sample was blood, either unsorted or a sorted T cell fraction (not recorded which). CDR3 amino acids: CSARDPGRGTEAFF. CDR3 nucleotide sequence: TGCAGTGCTAGAGATCCAGGGCGAGGCACTGAAGCTTTCTTT.